The rows below give T cell receptor beta chains drawn from one sample of a study of molecular identifiers for immune sequencing clone quantification. TCRdb reanalysed the PCR reads using MiXCR and keeps one entry per CDR3 protein. The sample shows nearly 650,000 distinct CDR3 sequences, over 25% of them seen only once. Sequenced sample: naive CD8+ T cells from blood, with Jurkat cell RNA spiked in. The receptors here all came from a human donor in good health. Some libraries in this study had Jurkat cell RNA spiked in. CDR3s leave out the opening cysteine and the closing phenylalanine or tryptophan.

v_call: TRBV12-3/TRBV12-4
cdr3_aa: ASSSGTSGYGRNTGELF

v_call: TRBV7-3
cdr3_aa: ASSPVGESGANVLT

v_call: TRBV12-3/TRBV12-4
cdr3_aa: ASSFEDSQETQY

v_call: TRBV7-9
cdr3_aa: ASSMTSGSLDTQY

v_call: TRBV20-1
cdr3_aa: SARVSGGVTGELF

v_call: TRBV30
cdr3_aa: AWCVQGAFPNTEAF

v_call: TRBV20-1
cdr3_aa: SASEREATYNEQF

v_call: TRBV29-1
cdr3_aa: SVGGGEVEPQY

v_call: TRBV5-5
cdr3_aa: ASSLEPEGPGELF

v_call: TRBV20-1
cdr3_aa: SAIPPGTAIEQY

v_call: TRBV7-9
cdr3_aa: ASSPGRFDYEQY

v_call: TRBV2
cdr3_aa: ASSDAIRGTDTQY

v_call: TRBV14
cdr3_aa: ASSQERGPGFETQY

v_call: TRBV4-3
cdr3_aa: ASSQVWGDTDTQY

v_call: TRBV11-2
cdr3_aa: ASSPGAAVRYEQY

v_call: TRBV7-6
cdr3_aa: ASSLDGGRGQPQH

v_call: TRBV27
cdr3_aa: ASAPGTSPYEQY

v_call: TRBV11-2
cdr3_aa: ASSRPKFGQHPQQTQY

v_call: TRBV5-6
cdr3_aa: ASSVNDYEQY

v_call: TRBV4-1
cdr3_aa: ASSQGPGQGGILF

v_call: TRBV4-1
cdr3_aa: ASSQGVRGPEQY

v_call: TRBV6-2/TRBV6-3
cdr3_aa: ASSPGTEQF

v_call: TRBV19
cdr3_aa: ASKYGEWNTEAF

v_call: TRBV3-1
cdr3_aa: ASSQLRDPYNEQF

v_call: TRBV6-2/TRBV6-3
cdr3_aa: ASSSPFDPRGSDTQY

v_call: TRBV29-1
cdr3_aa: SVVGGSGANVLT

v_call: TRBV29-1
cdr3_aa: SVEDEQGVREAF

v_call: TRBV7-2
cdr3_aa: ASSLVGPLNTEAF

v_call: TRBV14
cdr3_aa: ASSQTGVEQY

v_call: TRBV6-2/TRBV6-3
cdr3_aa: ASSSVFRQERSHAKNIQY

v_call: TRBV12-3/TRBV12-4
cdr3_aa: ASSKGLASAVTQY

v_call: TRBV6-1
cdr3_aa: ASSGGLAGGPLGTGELF

v_call: TRBV12-5
cdr3_aa: ASGGTPDTQY

v_call: TRBV2
cdr3_aa: ASMILGGYT

v_call: TRBV9
cdr3_aa: ASSAGTGGGAF

v_call: TRBV30
cdr3_aa: AWSAGVLANYGYT

v_call: TRBV7-2
cdr3_aa: ASSSLDRGFSGELF

v_call: TRBV20-1
cdr3_aa: SASSGLRKNTEAF

v_call: TRBV19
cdr3_aa: ASKGGNSYEQY

v_call: TRBV20-1
cdr3_aa: SANTLLAGEYEQY

v_call: TRBV12-3/TRBV12-4
cdr3_aa: ASSPGTGIRGELF

v_call: TRBV27
cdr3_aa: ASSFTGGTGKLF

v_call: TRBV27
cdr3_aa: ASSSQSTEAF

v_call: TRBV20-1
cdr3_aa: GGSVGLEAF

v_call: TRBV2
cdr3_aa: ASRDRLRAEAF

v_call: TRBV6-5
cdr3_aa: ASSYTGIQETQY

v_call: TRBV28
cdr3_aa: ASSLSSLNEKLF

v_call: TRBV6-1
cdr3_aa: ASMLGGRYYEQY

v_call: TRBV20-1
cdr3_aa: SARDAAGPNYGYT

v_call: TRBV6-5
cdr3_aa: ASSYNSGQETQY